The 13 T cell receptor beta chains below all came from one sample that was sequenced in a study of blood T cell repertoires in COVID-19. The table came from immunoSEQ multiplex PCR; TCRdb's copy has only in-frame clones and leaves some out. The sample shows 150,000 to 200,000 clones, 80% to 90% of them seen only once. What was sequenced was peripheral blood. All receptors come from an older woman with COVID-19, enrolled during active disease.

Only one count was recorded for this clone. V is TRBV28 and J is TRBJ2-1; 11 nucleotides line up with TRBD2. Germline CDR1 is MDHEN and CDR2 is SYDVKM. The CDR3 is 17 residues long. The junction had 4 bases not matched to a gene; V was cut back by 1 base and J by 2 bases. The CDR3 spells CASSLLLAGVTYNEQFF. DNA for the CDR3: TGTGCCAGCAGTTTATTACTAGCGGGAGTCACCTACAATGAGCAGTTCTTC. The entire variable domain, with the rest obtained from reference TRBV28 and TRBJ2-1, is as follows: DVKVTQSSRYLVKRTGEKVFLECVQDMDHENMFWYRQDPGLGLRLIYFSYDVKMKEKGDIPEGYSVSREKKERFSLILESASTNQTSMYLCASSLLLAGVTYNEQFFGPGTRLTVL.

Here the CDR3 reads CSVVKGDYGYTF. CDR3 sequence (DNA): TGCAGCGTTGTTAAAGGGGATTATGGCTACACCTTC. The rearrangement links TRBV29-1 to TRBJ1-2; D possibly corresponds to TRBD1 (5 bases). The CDR3 runs 12 residues. Trimming pared 4 bases from V and 5 bases from J, leaving 11 bases between. Germline assignment: CDR1 SQVTM and CDR2 ANQGSEA. Complete variable domain (other parts from reference TRBV29-1 and TRBJ1-2): SAVISQKPSRDICQRGTSLTIQCQVDSQVTMMFWYRQQPGQSLTLIATANQGSEATYESGFVIDKFPISRPNLTFSTLTVSNMSPEDSSIYLCSVVKGDYGYTFGSGTRLTVV.

Here the CDR3 reads CSVHVRGNEQFF. The CDR3 coding sequence is TGCAGCGTCCATGTGAGGGGGAATGAGCAGTTCTTC. The chain uses TRBV29-1 and TRBJ2-1; tentatively, D is TRBD1 (6 bases). From germline, CDR1 is SQVTM and CDR2 ANQGSEA. V was shortened by 6 bases and J by 7 bases, with 13 bases between the two germline ends. This CDR3 region has 12 residues.

This chain connects TRBV3-1 (or the pseudogene TRBV3-2) to TRBJ2-1; weak D call: TRBD1 (5 bases). There are 16 residues in the CDR3. The V gene's germline CDR1 is LGHDT and CDR2 YNNKEL (reference sequence). The germline V and J ends were trimmed by 2 bases and 9 bases, with 20 bases remaining between them. CDR3 DNA: TGTGCCAGCAGCCAAACCGGACGCCTGGGGCAGGGTGAGCAGTTCTTC. Amino acids: CASSQTGRLGQGEQFF.

J is TRBJ2-5 and V is TRBV2; 8 nucleotides align to TRBD1. The J segment lost 2 bases and the V segment lost 2 bases, leaving 7 bases of the junction unmatched. The CDR3 runs 16 residues. Germline values: CDR1 SNHLY, CDR2 FYNNEI. In DNA, the CDR3 is TGTGCCAGCAGTGAACCCGGACAGGGCGCACAAGAGACCCAGTACTTC. It yields the protein CASSEPGQGAQETQYF.

This chain uses TRBV5-4 with TRBJ1-1; D not resolved. V dropped 2 bases and J dropped 8 bases, with 7 bases sitting between them. The CDR3 sequence is 11 residues long. Germline CDR1 reads SGHNT; CDR2 reads YYREEE (reference sequence). The CDR3 DNA reads as TGTGCCAGCAGCTTCAGAGGGGAAGCTTTCTTT. Residues: CASSFRGEAFF.

CDR3 sequence (DNA): TGTGCCAGCAGCTCAGGACAGGGGCTAAATCGCTACACCTTC. As protein: CASSSGQGLNRYTF. The rearrangement uses TRBV7-2 and TRBJ1-2; 9 nucleotides align to TRBD1. The V gene end was trimmed by 4 bases and the J gene end by 9 bases; junction bases not matched to a gene: 9. CDR1 and CDR2 (germline): SGHTA, FQGNSA. The length of the CDR3 is 14 residues.

This chain joins TRBV7-8 and TRBJ1-1; no reliable D call. The CDR3 contains 15 residues. V was trimmed by 3 bases and J by 1 base, leaving 12 bases between them. Germline CDR1 reads SGHVS; CDR2 reads FQNEAQ. The CDR3 DNA reads TGTGCCAGCAGCTTTGTGGAAAGCGGGAACACTGAAGCTTTCTTT. This encodes CASSFVESGNTEAFF.

The J gene is TRBJ1-1, the V gene TRBV7-3, with TRBD1 as a possible D gene (6 bases). Trimming took off 4 bases at V and 4 bases at J, with 13 bases between the two ends. The CDR3 is made up of 14 amino acids. CDR1 and CDR2 from the germline V gene are SGHTA and FQGTGA. This chain's CDR3 is CASSSLRGPTEAFF. The CDR3 DNA reads as TGTGCCAGCAGCTCGCTCAGGGGCCCCACTGAAGCTTTCTTT.

This sequence joins TRBV28 and TRBJ1-5, with 7 nucleotides matching TRBD1. V lost 6 bases and J lost 7; bases outside the gene matches: 9. CDR1 and CDR2 (germline): MDHEN, SYDVKM. This CDR3 is 14 amino acids long. The CDR3 coding sequence is TGTGCCAGCAGCTTTACAGGGGTTGTACAGCCCCAGCATTTT. Protein product: CASSFTGVVQPQHF.

The chain recombines TRBV16 with TRBJ2-2; TRBD2 aligns across 8 bases. Trimming took 3 bases from V and 5 from J; bases not matched to a gene: 11. CDR1 and CDR2 from the germline V gene are KGHSY and FQNENV. The CDR3 length is 17 residues. The CDR3 DNA sequence: TGTGCCAGCAGCCAGCATACCCCCGGGAGGGGAACCGGGGAGCTGTTTTTT. Encoded protein: CASSQHTPGRGTGELFF.

The DNA for the CDR3 is TGTGCCATAGCTTCTCAGGGGTACGAGCAGTACTTC. Translation: CAIASQGYEQYF. The V and J genes are TRBV28 and TRBJ2-7, with D possibly matching TRBD1 (6 bases). Trimming cost V 10 bases and J 4 bases, with 14 bases left between them. This CDR3 is 12 amino acids long. Germline V gene lookup returns CDR1 MDHEN and CDR2 SYDVKM.

The genes are TRBV5-4 and TRBJ2-7; TRBD1 agrees at 7 bases. With 2 bases clipped from V and 2 bases from J, the junction kept 4 bases outside the gene matches. This CDR3 has 14 residues. From germline, CDR1 is SGHNT and CDR2 YYREEE (reference sequence). The CDR3 region has the DNA TGTGCCAGCAGCTTACCCGGGACAGCCTACGAGCAGTACTTC. Amino acids: CASSLPGTAYEQYF. Combining the CDR3 with reference TRBV5-4 and TRBJ2-7 gives the whole variable domain ETGVTQSPTHLIKTRGQQVTLRCSSQSGHNTVSWYQQALGQGPQFIFQYYREEENGRGNFPPRFSGLQFPNYSSELNVNALELDDSALYLCASSLPGTAYEQYFGPGTRLTVT.